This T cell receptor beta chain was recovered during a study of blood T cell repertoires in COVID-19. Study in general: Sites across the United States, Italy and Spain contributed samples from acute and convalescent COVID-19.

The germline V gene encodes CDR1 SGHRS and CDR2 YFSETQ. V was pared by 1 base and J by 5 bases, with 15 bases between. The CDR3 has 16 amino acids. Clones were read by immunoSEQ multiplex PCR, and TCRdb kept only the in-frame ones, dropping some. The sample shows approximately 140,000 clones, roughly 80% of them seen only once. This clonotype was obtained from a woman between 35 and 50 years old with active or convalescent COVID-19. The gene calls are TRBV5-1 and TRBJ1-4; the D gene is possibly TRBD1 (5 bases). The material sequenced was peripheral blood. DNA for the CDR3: TGCGCCAGCAGCTTGCAGGGAACTGTCCGAAATGAAAAACTGTTTTTT. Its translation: CASSLQGTVRNEKLFF.